This TCR beta chain originates from a study of shared clonotypes between healthy human individuals. Profiled with immunoSEQ multiplex PCR; TCRdb holds only in-frame clones, not every one. The data contain around 450,000 clones, 70% to 80% of them singletons. Whole-study results and caveats: Sampling covered nothing but blood. Tissue TCR repertoires likely differ from those found in blood.

Germline CDR1 MNHNS, CDR2 SASEGT. The CDR3 has 13 residues. Trimming took 7 bases from V and 1 from J, leaving 7 bases between them. As regards this clone: Its target is unknown.

This chain uses TRBV6-1 with TRBJ2-2; D unclear. The sample consisted of PBMCs. The origin of this receptor is a woman aged 40 to 49 in good health. Some clones in this sample may be carry-over from other donors' samples. This chain's CDR3 is CASKDRNTGELFF. CDR3 bases: TGTGCCAGCAAGGACCGGAACACCGGGGAGCTGTTTTTT.